The 13 T cell receptor beta chains in this list originate from one sample, sequenced in a study of cytomegalovirus exposure and HLA in healthy donors. Researchers ran the PCR with 60 Vbeta and 13 Jbeta primers. The data were produced by immunoSEQ multiplex PCR, yet TCRdb's version contains in-frame clones alone and is incomplete. Altogether over 150,000 clones are present, 80% being singletons, with the ten largest covering roughly 1.9%. Sequencing used PBMCs. The receptors come from a human donor in good health.

The chain has TRBV5-5 and TRBJ1-4; 8 nucleotides line up with TRBD1. The length of the CDR3 is 16 residues. Looked up from germline, CDR1 is SGHKS and CDR2 is YYEKEE (reference sequence). J lost 4 bases, V lost 1 base, and 6 bases had no gene match. DNA for the CDR3: TGTGCCAGCAGCTTGTTGATAGGACAGGGTAATGAAAAACTGTTTTTT. Protein: CASSLLIGQGNEKLFF. Full variable domain (missing parts from reference TRBV5-5 and TRBJ1-4): DAGVTQSPTHLIKTRGQQVTLRCSPISGHKSVSWYQQVLGQGPQFIFQYYEKEERGRGNFPDRFSARQFPNYSSELNVNALLLGDSALYLCASSLLIGQGNEKLFFGSGTQLSVL.

The rearrangement links TRBV7-2 to TRBJ2-7, with 7 bases lining up with TRBD2. CDR1 and CDR2 (germline): SGHTA, FQGNSA. J was trimmed by 0 bases and V by 5 bases; bases with no gene match: 10. The CDR3 sequence is 16 residues long. The chain's CDR3 is CASSPGGRGSSYEQYF. The CDR3 DNA reads TGTGCCAGCAGCCCAGGAGGGCGGGGGAGCTCCTACGAGCAGTACTTC.

The chain is built from TRBV6-1 and TRBJ1-1; maybe TRBD1 (6 bases). Trimming pared 5 bases from V and 8 bases from J, leaving 9 bases between. The CDR3 totals 11 residues. In germline, CDR1 is MNHNS, CDR2 SASEGT. The CDR3 nucleotides read TGTGCCAGCAGTTACGGGACAGAAGCTTTCTTT. Its protein is CASSYGTEAFF.

The chain couples TRBV7-2 to TRBJ2-7, with D possibly TRBD2 on 6 matching bases. The CDR3 loop spans 12 amino acids. Germline CDR1 SGHTA, CDR2 FQGNSA. The V gene lost 5 bases and the J gene lost 5 bases, with 10 bases spanning the gap. The CDR3 protein is CASSVREDEQYF. The CDR3 DNA follows: TGTGCCAGCAGCGTGAGGGAGGACGAGCAGTACTTC.

This clone has a single count. V is TRBV5-6 and J is TRBJ1-2; 9 bases align to TRBD1. Germline CDR1 and CDR2: SGHDT and YYEEEE. Germline trimming cut 0 bases from V and 8 bases from J; bases unmatched to any gene: 14. The CDR3 contains 17 residues. The DNA for the CDR3 is TGTGCCAGCAGCTTGGGCGGTAGTATAACAGGGGGCCGCGGCTACACCTTC. It yields the protein CASSLGGSITGGRGYTF.

Turning to this clone: Its ends do not fully match the called genes, so a read error is possible. The rearrangement joins TRBV5-4 to TRBJ2-2; TRBD2 matches at 13 bases. The germline gives CDR1 SGHNT, CDR2 YYREEE (reference sequence). The CDR3 contains 15 residues. The CDR3 protein is CASRLAGGNTGELSF. DNA of the CDR3: TGTGCCAGCAGACTAGCGGGGGGGAACACCGGGGAGCTGTCTTTT.

The V and J genes are TRBV5-1 and TRBJ2-3, with TRBD2 as a possible D gene (6 bases). Germline V lookup: CDR1 SGHRS, CDR2 YFSETQ. This CDR3 comprises 17 residues. The V gene lost 5 bases and the J gene lost 0 bases, with 19 bases spanning the gap. The CDR3 sequence: CASSIWTISTSTDTQYF. In nucleotides, the CDR3 is TGCGCCAGCAGTATATGGACTATCTCAACTAGCACAGATACGCAGTATTTT.

This rearrangement joins TRBV5-4 to TRBJ2-7; 9 bases are shared with TRBD2. Germline V gives CDR1 SGHNT, CDR2 YYREEE (reference sequence). This CDR3 is built from 17 residues. With 0 bases clipped from V and 0 bases from J, the junction kept 7 bases outside the gene matches. As DNA, the CDR3 is TGTGCCAGCAGCTTGGGGGTTAGCGGGGGCCTCTCCTACGAGCAGTACTTC. Its protein is CASSLGVSGGLSYEQYF.

This clone appeared a few times. V and J are TRBV6-1 and TRBJ1-6; TRBD1 matches at 8 bases. The CDR3 is 13 residues long. After removal of 3 bases from V and 18 bases from J, the junction contained 10 bases not matched to a gene. The germline CDR1 and CDR2 sequences are MNHNS and SASEGT. CDR3 nucleotides: TGTGCCAGCAGTGACGGGACAGGTCGGTACTGCCACTTT. Amino acids: CASSDGTGRYCHF.

V usage is TRBV4-1 and J usage is TRBJ1-2, with D maybe TRBD1 (6 bases). This CDR3 has 12 amino acids. The V gene lost 0 bases and the J gene lost 8 bases, with 7 bases spanning the gap. CDR1 and CDR2 from the germline V gene are MGHRA and YSYEKL. CDR3 nucleotide sequence: TGCGCCAGCAGCCAAGACAGGGGCGGCTACACCTTC. Amino acids: CASSQDRGGYTF.

The V call is TRBV7-6, the J call TRBJ1-3, with 8 nucleotides matching TRBD1. V shed 3 bases, J shed 0 bases, and the junction held 4 bases outside the gene matches. Germline CDR1 reads SGHVS; CDR2 reads FNYEAQ. The CDR3 covers 16 residues. The CDR3 is CASSLGQVHSGNTIYF. The CDR3 DNA reads TGTGCCAGCAGCTTGGGACAGGTGCACTCTGGAAACACCATATATTTT.

The gene calls are TRBV5-6 and TRBJ2-7, with 12 positions matching TRBD1. This CDR3 contains 16 residues. Per germline, CDR1 SGHDT and CDR2 YYEEEE. Trimming removed 7 bases from V and 6 bases from J; junction bases left unmatched: 14. For the CDR3, the DNA is TGTGCCAGCCTACATCGGCTGGGACAGGGGGCGGGCGAGCAGTACTTC. Its translation: CASLHRLGQGAGEQYF.

This chain joins TRBV19 and TRBJ2-5, with D possibly matching TRBD2 (5 bases). This CDR3 region has 13 residues. Trimming cost V 5 bases and J 4 bases, with 11 bases left between them. Germline V CDR1 and CDR2: LNHDA, SQIVND (reference sequence). CDR3 sequence: CASSPRVRETQYF. As DNA, the CDR3 is TGTGCCAGTAGTCCGAGGGTGCGAGAGACCCAGTACTTC. The full variable domain, rest sourced from reference TRBV19 and TRBJ2-5, is DGGITQSPKYLFRKEGQNVTLSCEQNLNHDAMYWYRQDPGQGLRLIYYSQIVNDFQKGDIAEGYSVSREKKESFPLTVTSAQKNPTAFYLCASSPRVRETQYFGPGTRLLVL.